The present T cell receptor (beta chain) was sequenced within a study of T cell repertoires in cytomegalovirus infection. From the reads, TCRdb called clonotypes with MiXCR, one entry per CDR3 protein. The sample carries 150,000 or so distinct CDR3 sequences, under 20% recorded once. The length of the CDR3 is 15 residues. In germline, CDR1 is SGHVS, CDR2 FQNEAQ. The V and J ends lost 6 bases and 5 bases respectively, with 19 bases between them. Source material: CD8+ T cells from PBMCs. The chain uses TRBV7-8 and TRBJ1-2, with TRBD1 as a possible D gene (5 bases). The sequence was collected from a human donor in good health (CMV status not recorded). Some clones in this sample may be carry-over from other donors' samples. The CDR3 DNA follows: TGTGCCAGCAGTTTCTGGTCCGGGACTGGGTATGGCTACACCTTC. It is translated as CASSFWSGTGYGYTF.